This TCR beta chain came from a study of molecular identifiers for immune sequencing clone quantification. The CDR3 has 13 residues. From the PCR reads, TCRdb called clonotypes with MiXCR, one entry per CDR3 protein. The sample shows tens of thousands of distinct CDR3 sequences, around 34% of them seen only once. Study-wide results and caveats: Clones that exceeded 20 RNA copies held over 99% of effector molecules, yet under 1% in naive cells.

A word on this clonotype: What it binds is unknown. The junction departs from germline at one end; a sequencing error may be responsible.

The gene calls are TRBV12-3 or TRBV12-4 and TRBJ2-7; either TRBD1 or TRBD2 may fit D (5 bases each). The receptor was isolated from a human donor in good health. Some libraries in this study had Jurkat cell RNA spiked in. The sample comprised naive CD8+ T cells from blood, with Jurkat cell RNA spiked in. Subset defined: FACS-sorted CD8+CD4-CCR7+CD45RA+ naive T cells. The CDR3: CASSVGTAYEQNF. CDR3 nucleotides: TGTGCCAGCAGCGTAGGGACGGCCTACGAGCAGAACTTC.